Shown below are 19 T cell receptor beta chains from a single sample sequenced in a study of blood T cell repertoires in COVID-19. Clones were sequenced by immunoSEQ multiplex PCR, and TCRdb holds only the in-frame ones, with some missing. The sample includes fewer than 350,000 clones, approximately 83% seen only once; the top ten take 2% to 2.5%. Sequencing was done on a sample of peripheral blood. All receptors come from a young woman who had recovered from COVID-19.

The V and J genes are TRBV5-1 and TRBJ1-1; TRBD1 aligns across 7 bases. Trimming took 10 bases from V and 4 from J; bases not matched to a gene: 7. The CDR3 length is 12 residues. The germline V gene encodes CDR1 SGHRS and CDR2 YFSETQ. For the CDR3, the DNA is TGCGCCCGACAGGGTGAGTTCACTGAAGCTTTCTTT. It yields the protein CARQGEFTEAFF.

J is TRBJ1-3 and V is TRBV19, with D possibly matching TRBD1 (5 bases). V dropped 5 bases and J dropped 4 bases, with 12 bases sitting between them. Germline V gene sequence: CDR1 LNHDA, CDR2 SQIVND (reference sequence). This CDR3 is 14 amino acids long. The CDR3 sequence is CASSWGDSGNTIYF. CDR3 DNA: TGTGCCAGTAGTTGGGGGGATTCGGGAAACACCATATATTTT.

V usage is TRBV12-3 or TRBV12-4 and J usage is TRBJ1-1, with 7 bases identical to TRBD1. J gave up 1 base and V 6 bases, and 2 bases lay outside the gene matches. The CDR3 has 13 residues. The CDR3 is CASRRQGNTEAFF. In DNA, the CDR3 is TGTGCCAGCAGGCGACAGGGGAACACTGAAGCTTTCTTT.

This clone came up a few times. The V gene is TRBV28, the J gene TRBJ1-2; D is unresolved. This CDR3 has 12 amino acids. Germline CDR1 is MDHEN and CDR2 is SYDVKM. The ends were cut back, 3 bases at V and 7 bases at J, with 9 bases in the middle. CDR3 protein: CASSFRVGGYTF. CDR3 DNA sequence: TGTGCCAGCAGTTTTCGAGTCGGTGGCTACACCTTC.

V gene TRBV27 combines with J gene TRBJ2-7, with 11 positions matching TRBD2. Trimming removed 5 bases from V and 4 bases from J; junction bases left unmatched: 10. The germline V gene has CDR1 MNHEY and CDR2 SMNVEV (reference sequence). This CDR3 is built from 16 residues. CDR3 in amino acids: CASSRTSGRTIYEQYF. CDR3 coding DNA: TGTGCCAGCAGTCGCACTAGCGGGAGAACAATATACGAGCAGTACTTC.

The rearrangement links TRBV9 to TRBJ2-1; D is uncertain. There are 13 residues in the CDR3. V was cut by 2 bases and J by 6 bases, with 9 bases left in between. Germline CDR1 reads SGDLS; CDR2 reads YYNGEE. In DNA, the CDR3 is TGTGCCAGCAGCGTTTCCGTTCTCAATGAGCAGTTCTTC. It yields the protein CASSVSVLNEQFF.

The rearrangement joins TRBV2 to TRBJ2-7; 9 positions match TRBD1. V was pared by 5 bases and J by 9 bases, with 14 bases of the junction left unmatched. Germline CDR1 reads SNHLY; CDR2 reads FYNNEI. CDR3 length: 15 amino acids. The CDR3 spells CASSQPGQGTRGQYF. The CDR3 nucleotides are TGTGCCAGCAGTCAGCCGGGACAGGGAACTCGCGGGCAGTACTTC.

The chain employs TRBV11-2 and TRBJ2-1; maybe TRBD2 (6 bases). Germline CDR1 SGHAT, CDR2 FQNNGV. V lost 6 bases and J lost 1, with 10 bases in between. CDR3 length equals 14 residues. The CDR3 DNA reads as TGTGCCAGCAGGACGGGAGTATCCTACAATGAGCAGTTCTTC. It encodes CASRTGVSYNEQFF.

The chain couples TRBV28 to TRBJ2-7, with D maybe TRBD2 (6 bases). The V gene's germline CDR1 is MDHEN and CDR2 SYDVKM. Trimming removed 5 bases from V and 4 bases from J, with 15 bases in between. There are 14 residues in the CDR3. The CDR3 DNA sequence: TGTGCCAGCAGTCCGTGGGCCGGGACTTACGAGCAGTACTTC. Its protein is CASSPWAGTYEQYF.

The J gene is TRBJ1-2, the V gene TRBV20-1, with TRBD1 matching 7 bases. The CDR3 sequence is 11 residues long. The germline gives CDR1 DFQATT, CDR2 SNEGSKA (reference sequence). With 6 bases clipped from V and 8 bases from J, the junction kept 6 bases outside the gene matches. For the CDR3, the DNA is TGCAGTGCCCAGGGGGGAGGAGGCTACACCTTC. Translation gives CSAQGGGGYTF.

The J gene is TRBJ2-3, the V gene TRBV19, with D uncertain. Deletions cut 5 bases from V and 5 bases from J, with 8 bases between. The CDR3 consists of 12 residues. CDR1 and CDR2 from the germline V gene are LNHDA and SQIVND (reference sequence). CDR3 residues: CASSFLLDTQYF. CDR3 bases: TGTGCCAGTAGTTTCCTTCTAGATACGCAGTATTTT.

V usage is TRBV11-1 and J usage is TRBJ1-1; TRBD1 might be the D (6 bases). The germline V gene has CDR1 SGHAT and CDR2 FQDESV (reference sequence). There are 15 residues in the CDR3. V was trimmed by 2 bases and J by 2 bases, leaving 12 bases between them. CDR3 residues: CASSLWGTRNTEAFF. CDR3 in DNA: TGTGCCAGCAGCTTATGGGGGACACGTAACACTGAAGCTTTCTTT.

The chain recombines TRBV12-3 or TRBV12-4 with TRBJ1-2; TRBD1 matches 9 bases. The CDR3 is made up of 13 amino acids. The junction had 3 bases not matched to a gene; V was cut back by 5 bases and J by 5 bases. CDR3 in DNA: TGTGCCAGCAGTCATGGACAGGGGTATGGCTACACCTTC. This sequence encodes CASSHGQGYGYTF.

The CDR3 region is CASSSPQLFGDTEAFF. Written as DNA, the CDR3 is TGTGCCAGCAGCTCGCCCCAGTTGTTCGGGGACACTGAAGCTTTCTTT. The chain joins TRBV5-6 to TRBJ1-1, with unresolved D. Trimming took off 3 bases at V and 3 bases at J, with 18 bases between the two ends. Germline V lookup: CDR1 SGHDT, CDR2 YYEEEE. CDR3 size: 16 residues.

The genes are TRBV27 and TRBJ2-7; the match to TRBD2 covers 11 bases. The ends lost 2 bases at V and 6 bases at J; junction bases unmatched: 0. This CDR3 region has 13 residues. Germline V gene data show CDR1 as MNHEY and CDR2 as SMNVEV (reference sequence). This CDR3 is CASSLLAGGEQYF. The CDR3, as DNA: TGTGCCAGCAGTTTACTAGCGGGAGGCGAGCAGTACTTC.

This chain connects TRBV6-7 to TRBJ2-7, with D possibly matching TRBD2 (6 bases). TRBV6-7 is assigned to the ORF class and has an uncertain function. CDR3 length: 16 amino acids. Trimming took 2 bases from V and 3 from J, leaving 17 bases between them. CDR3 amino acids: CASSYVAWEDLYEQYF. CDR3 in DNA: TGTGCCAGCAGTTACGTGGCTTGGGAGGACCTCTACGAGCAGTACTTC.

This clone was found a few times. The chain employs TRBV28 and TRBJ1-2, with D perhaps TRBD1 (5 bases). Trimming removed 5 bases from V and 3 bases from J, with 7 bases in between. This CDR3 contains 12 residues. Germline CDR1 MDHEN, CDR2 SYDVKM. CDR3 residues: CASSVTDYGYTF. The CDR3 nucleotides are TGTGCCAGCAGTGTGACAGACTATGGCTACACCTTC.

The chain employs TRBV6-5 and TRBJ1-2, with 7 nucleotides matching TRBD1. This CDR3 spans 14 amino acids. J was trimmed by 4 bases and V by 6 bases; bases with no gene match: 8. CDR1 is MNHEY and CDR2 is SVGAGI in the germline V gene. The CDR3 DNA is TGTGCCAGCAGCCAACGAGGGACAGCCTATGGCTACACCTTC. Translation gives CASSQRGTAYGYTF.

The CDR3 region has the DNA TGTGCCAGCAGCTCTGGGGGGGCGGATACGCAGTATTTT. Translating it yields CASSSGGADTQYF. This chain uses TRBV11-3 with TRBJ2-3, with D possibly matching TRBD2 (7 bases). This CDR3 is built from 13 residues. CDR1 and CDR2 (germline): SGHNT, YENEEA. The ends were cut back, 4 bases at V and 6 bases at J, with 11 bases in the middle.